This is a list of T cell receptor beta chains from one sample in a study of early T cells in non-severe SARS-CoV-2 infection. TCRdb re-derived calls from the 5' RACE reads in MiXCR, one entry per CDR3 protein. The data contain 69,000 or so distinct CDR3 sequences, roughly 13% of them singletons. The sequencing input was whole blood. These receptors all stem from an adult who was a healthcare worker with PCR-confirmed SARS-CoV-2 infection or an uninfected control (not recorded which). CDR3s include the opening cysteine and the closing phenylalanine or tryptophan. The D gene is left open where the match is weak. The size entry is marked missing in some rows and otherwise reads once, few, many or a size class.

>TRBJ1-1|.|TRBV6-5|once
CASSYSKAIPNTEAFF
TGTGCCAGCAGTTACTCGAAAGCCATACCGAACACTGAAGCTTTCTTT
>TRBJ1-1|.|TRBV6-5|many
CASSFSGDGTEAFF
TGTGCCAGCAGTTTTTCAGGGGATGGCACTGAAGCTTTCTTT
>TRBJ2-3|TRBD2|TRBV7-2|.
CASSAGGYF
TGTGCCAGCAGCGCGGGGGGCTATTTT
>TRBJ2-5|.|TRBV6-5|.
CASSAGGPQETQYF
TGTGCCAGCAGTGCCGGTGGCCCTCAAGAGACCCAGTACTTC
>TRBJ2-5|.|TRBV29-1|.
CSVHLGAVQETQYF
TGCAGCGTACATCTGGGGGCAGTCCAAGAGACCCAGTACTTC
>TRBJ2-1|TRBD2|TRBV10-3|few
CATLAGPPAGNEQFF
TGTGCCACACTAGCGGGGCCGCCCGCTGGGAATGAGCAGTTCTTC
>TRBJ2-3|.|TRBV2|.
CASSQEGTDTQYF
TGTGCCAGCAGCCAAGAAGGGACAGATACGCAGTATTTT
>TRBJ2-5|TRBD2|TRBV7-9|few
CASSPLADETQYF
TGTGCCAGCAGCCCACTAGCGGATGAGACCCAGTACTTC
>TRBJ2-2|.|TRBV6-2/TRBV6-3|many
CASSFDSNTGELFF
TGTGCCAGCAGTTTCGACAGCAACACCGGGGAGCTGTTTTTT
>TRBJ2-3|TRBD1|TRBV4-1|many
CASSQAGQGAADTQYF
TGCGCCAGCAGCCAAGCGGGGCAGGGGGCGGCAGATACGCAGTATTTT
>TRBJ2-1|TRBD2|TRBV9|.
CASSSGLVPYNEQFF
TGTGCCAGCAGCTCCGGACTAGTCCCCTACAATGAGCAGTTCTTC
>TRBJ2-4|.|TRBV6-6|.
CASRPLFLSKNIQYF
TGTGCCAGCAGACCTCTATTTCTATCCAAAAACATTCAGTACTTC
>TRBJ2-5|.|TRBV4-1|.
CASSQDLTQETQYF
TGCGCCAGCAGCCAAGATTTAACTCAAGAGACCCAGTACTTC
>TRBJ1-5|.|TRBV6-4|many
CASSVVAGSNQPQHF
TGTGCCAGCAGTGTTGTGGCGGGAAGCAATCAGCCCCAGCATTTT
>TRBJ2-7|.|TRBV10-2|few
CASSESSSYEQYF
TGCGCCAGCAGTGAGTCAAGCTCCTACGAGCAGTACTTC
>TRBJ1-1|.|TRBV7-9|many
CASSEPQDTEAFF
TGTGCCAGCAGCGAGCCTCAAGACACTGAAGCTTTCTTT
>TRBJ2-7|.|TRBV6-1|few
CASSESGTYEQYF
TGTGCCAGCAGTGAAAGCGGTACCTACGAGCAGTACTTC
>TRBJ2-1|.|TRBV2|many
CASRMGEKEQFF
TGTGCCAGCAGGATGGGAGAAAAAGAGCAGTTCTTC
>TRBJ2-7|TRBD1|TRBV10-3|.
CAIRTGSYEQYF
TGTGCCATCAGGACAGGGTCCTACGAGCAGTACTTC
>TRBJ2-1|.|TRBV28|few
CASTPSPGAYNEQFF
TGTGCCAGCACCCCCTCCCCAGGAGCGTACAATGAGCAGTTCTTC
>TRBJ2-4|.|TRBV18|.
CASSPGAGVGAKNIQYF
TGTGCCAGCTCACCCGGTGCTGGGGTGGGAGCCAAAAACATTCAGTACTTC